The next 5 T cell receptor beta chains were all read from a single sample in a study of blood T cells in healthy people across ages. A second PCR, run for roughly 6 to 11 cycles, used a sample-barcoded 5' primer plus a J-beta primer mix. MiXCR was run by TCRdb on the 5' RACE reads, yielding one entry per CDR3 protein. The repertoire holds 1.5 million to 2 million distinct CDR3 sequences, with roughly 28% as singletons. What was sequenced was blood. The source of these receptors is a woman in her 30s in good health.

This clonotype came up many times. The chain combines TRBV20-1 with TRBJ2-1; D gene unclear. The V gene's germline CDR1 is DFQATT and CDR2 SNEGSKA (reference sequence). The CDR3 totals 13 residues. V lost 4 bases and J lost 2, with 9 bases in between. The CDR3 nucleotides are TGCAGTGCTATGATGGGCGCCTACAATGAGCAGTTCTTC. Translation: CSAMMGAYNEQFF.

The CDR3 DNA sequence: TGTGCCAGCAGCTTACGTCCCCCTAGTTCCCTCCAAGAGACCCAGTACTTC. This translates into CASSLRPPSSLQETQYF. The chain links TRBV7-3 to TRBJ2-7; D unclear. The tail of the sequence fits TRBJ2-5 better, so the J call may be wrong. CDR3 length equals 17 residues. Germline-derived CDR1 and CDR2 are SGHTA and FQGTGA.

The chain has TRBV5-1 and TRBJ2-1; 9 bases are a match to TRBD2. Germline V CDR1 and CDR2: SGHRS, YFSETQ. V was pared by 0 bases and J by 10 bases, with 8 bases of the junction left unmatched. The CDR3 totals 15 residues. The CDR3 region is CASSLELAGSQEQFF. For the CDR3, the DNA is TGCGCCAGCAGCTTGGAGCTAGCGGGATCCCAGGAGCAGTTCTTC.

The sample holds a few counts of this clonotype. This rearrangement joins TRBV3-1 to TRBJ1-6; TRBD1 matches 10 bases. The germline V gene encodes CDR1 LGHDT and CDR2 YNNKEL (reference sequence). V gave up 4 bases and J gave up 10 bases; unmatched junction bases: 4. This CDR3 comprises 14 residues. CDR3 sequence (DNA): TGTGCCAGCAGCCCGGGACAGGGGTACTCACCCCTCCACTTT. Protein sequence: CASSPGQGYSPLHF.

This clonotype was counted only a few times. CDR3 region: CASSQIQGRGHGYTF. CDR3 bases: TGTGCCAGCAGCCAAATTCAGGGAAGGGGGCATGGCTACACCTTC. J is TRBJ1-2 and V is TRBV3-1; 7 positions match TRBD1. This CDR3 is built from 15 residues. From germline, CDR1 is LGHDT and CDR2 YNNKEL (reference sequence). V shed 2 bases and J 6 bases; nucleotides not matched to a gene: 9.